This T cell receptor beta chain originates from a study of shared clonotypes between healthy human individuals (dated by TCRdb to about 2020). General notes on the study: Three men and a couple of women, aged 18 to 49 years, made up the cohort. To estimate repertoire size and how much clonotypes are shared between individuals, the study performed deep sequencing of blood TCR repertoires from a few healthy adults. For each donor, three plates each were used for CD4 naive and CD4 memory, two plates were used for CD8 naive, and one plate was used for CD8 memory. To increase sequencing depth and limit assay-specific biases, different laboratories used diverse techniques to prepare libraries and sequence TCR repertoires. Each donor's leukapheresis produced roughly between roughly 0.85 and 10 billion PBMCs. Study-level results and caveats: Based on pairwise subsampling, the degree of clonotype sharing among donors was expected to be affected by sequencing depth. Estimated clonotype richness was generally larger for naive than for memory subsets. Compared with non-shared clonotypes, clonotypes shared by all four sorted-subset donors had higher generation probabilities. About 4.5% of naive CD4, roughly 3.5% of naive CD8, roughly 2.4% of memory CD4, and 0.35% to 0.4% of memory CD8 clonotypes were shared across a few donors. Sampling was restricted to blood, and TCR repertoires in tissue are likely to differ from TCR repertoires in blood. Incomplete sequencing was indicated by rarefaction of sorted-subset datasets, despite the large sequencing depth. Because the study included a small number of donors, the genetic and exposure-history diversity represented was limited.

Comments on this clone: Its antigen remains unidentified. It has no much larger one-base neighbor in the sample; base qualities were not kept.

CD8 naive samples were CD45RO-negative cells positively selected for CCR7, giving a CD45RA+CCR7+ population that excluded TemRA cells. Healthy HIV-negative adults with no recently reported acute infections or vaccinations were included as donors. Every donor was a Caucasian adult residing in Nashville, Tennessee, USA. After blood collection by leukapheresis, PBMCs were isolated using Ficoll-Histopaque density gradient centrifugation and then cryopreserved in the vapor phase of liquid nitrogen. Analytical flow cytometry was used to check the purity and quantity of each magnetically sorted T cell population. Genomic DNA was isolated from every sorted fraction and measured by UV absorbance on a Nanodrop 2000c. The V and J ends are trimmed by 0 bases and 8 bases, leaving 9 bases between them. In the germline V gene (reference sequence), CDR1 corresponds to SGHNT and CDR2 to YYREEE. The CDR3 has 13 amino acids, counting the end cysteine and phenylalanine. Of all the DNA, just the CDR3 is kept, 39 bases in frame from base 1.

Using the deep immunoSEQ assay, TCR CDR3 regions were amplified from genomic DNA by multiplex PCR. Extracted genomic DNA from each cell subset was spread evenly across all wells of several immunoSEQ 96-well plates, with each plate serving as a replicate. Each replicate PCR for sorted subsets received 150 to 250 ng genomic DNA, equal to 28,000 or so T cell genomes. Purified libraries were measured with a Qubit 3.0 fluorometer, size-checked on a Bioanalyzer 2100, and measured again with the KAPA Library Quantification kit. Each immunoSEQ 96-well plate was sequenced on its own single-read 150-cycle Illumina NextSeq 550 flow cell. Per the authors' processing: Because the immunoSEQ output included only junctional sequences and no quality scores, the filtering could not be the same as the filtering used for full-length reads. Sequences were annotated with PyIR, a Python wrapper for IgBLAST v1.9, and V/J genes and CDR3 were assigned using IMGT germline references. Reads with weak V/J assignments (E-value above 1e-6), missing CDR3, stop codons, out-of-frame junctions, or ambiguous translated residues were removed. V3J clonotypes were defined as sequences sharing the same inferred V gene, J gene, and CDR3 amino acid sequence. Percentage overlap between repertoires was calculated by dividing the number of shared unique clonotypes by the size of the smaller repertoire. Richness of each repertoire was evaluated using RTK rarefaction, the Chao1 estimator, and Recon v2.1 estimates of unobserved clonotypes. Generation probabilities were computed with OLGA for all TCRbeta clonotypes obtained by the gDNA method from a handful of donors. TCRdb re-hosts the immuneACCESS table, in-frame sequences only. Its copies lack some clones; in the studies checked, an unresolved V gene accounts for under half of them, and the cause for the rest is not known. The DNA was the basis for D and trimming; V, J and clone size are from that table. For this sample there are fewer than 1 million clones; about 96% appear just once. The ten biggest clones cover about 0.25% of the sample.

The origin of this receptor is a man aged 30 to 39 in good health. Recombination linked TRBV5-4 to TRBJ2-1, with no reliable assignment of the D segment. The sequenced sample consisted of naive CD8+ T cells sorted from blood. What this sample's cell subset or site label stands for: CD45RA+CCR7+. The nucleotide sequence is TGTGCCAGCAGCTTGGCTGTAATAGATGAGCAGTTCTTC. It translates to CASSLAVIDEQFF.